This T cell receptor (beta chain) emerged from a study of T cell changes during pregnancy in multiple sclerosis. Sequenced by immunoSEQ multiplex PCR; TCRdb stores in-frame clones only, minus some. The data hold about 75,000 clones, with 89% observed a single time. The TCR comes from a female donor in good health, enrolled as a control in a pregnancy study. The specimen comprised peripheral blood, sampled in the first trimester of pregnancy.

The CDR3 spells CASGLRSGELSTEAFF. In DNA, the CDR3 is TGCGCCAGCGGCCTGAGGTCAGGGGAGCTGAGCACTGAAGCTTTCTTT. This chain links TRBV4-1 with TRBJ1-1; D is perhaps TRBD1 (6 bases). The CDR3 length is 16 residues. V lost 8 bases and J lost 4, with 23 bases in between. The germline V gene encodes CDR1 MGHRA and CDR2 YSYEKL.